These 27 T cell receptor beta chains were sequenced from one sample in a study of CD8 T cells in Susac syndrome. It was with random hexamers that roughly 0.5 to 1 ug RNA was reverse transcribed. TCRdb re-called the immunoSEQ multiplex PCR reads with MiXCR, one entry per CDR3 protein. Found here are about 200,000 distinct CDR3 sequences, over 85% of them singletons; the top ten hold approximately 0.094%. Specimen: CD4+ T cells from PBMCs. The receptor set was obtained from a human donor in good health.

CDR3 nucleotides: TGCAGTGCTCCCCGACTTACGAACACCGGGGAGCTGTTTTTT. This codes for CSAPRLTNTGELFF. The chain recombines TRBV20-1 with TRBJ2-2; D not resolved. The V gene lost 5 bases and the J gene lost 0 bases, with 10 bases spanning the gap. The CDR3 loop spans 14 amino acids. The germline V gene encodes CDR1 DFQATT and CDR2 SNEGSKA (reference sequence).

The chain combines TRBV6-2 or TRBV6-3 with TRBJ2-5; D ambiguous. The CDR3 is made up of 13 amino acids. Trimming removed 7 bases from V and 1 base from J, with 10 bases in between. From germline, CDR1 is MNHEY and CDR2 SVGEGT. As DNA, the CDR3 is TGTGCCAGCACCAAGGGCGGCCAAGAGACCCAGTACTTC. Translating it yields CASTKGGQETQYF.

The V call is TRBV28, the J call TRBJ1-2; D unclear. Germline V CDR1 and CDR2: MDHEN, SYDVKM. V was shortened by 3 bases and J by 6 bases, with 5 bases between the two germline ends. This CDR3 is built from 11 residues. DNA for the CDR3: TGTGCCAGCAGTTTCTCGGATGGCTACACCTTC. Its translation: CASSFSDGYTF.

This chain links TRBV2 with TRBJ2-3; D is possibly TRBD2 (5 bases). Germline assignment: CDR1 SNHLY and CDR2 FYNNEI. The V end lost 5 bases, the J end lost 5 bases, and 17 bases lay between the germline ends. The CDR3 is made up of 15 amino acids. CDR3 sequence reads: CASSSDSPWGDTQYF. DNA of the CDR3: TGTGCCAGCAGTTCGGACTCCCCCTGGGGAGATACGCAGTATTTT.

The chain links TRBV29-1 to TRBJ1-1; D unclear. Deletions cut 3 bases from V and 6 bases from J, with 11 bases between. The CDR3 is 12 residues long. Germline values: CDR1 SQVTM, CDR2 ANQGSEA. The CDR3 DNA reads TGCAGCGTTGAGCGGGAAGGATCTGAAGCTTTCTTT. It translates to CSVEREGSEAFF.

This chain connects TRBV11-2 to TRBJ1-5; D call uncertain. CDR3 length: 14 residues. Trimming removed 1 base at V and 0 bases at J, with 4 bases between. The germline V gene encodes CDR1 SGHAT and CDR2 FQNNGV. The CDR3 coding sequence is TGTGCCAGCAGCTTAGTACCTAGCAATCAGCCCCAGCATTTT. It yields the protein CASSLVPSNQPQHF.

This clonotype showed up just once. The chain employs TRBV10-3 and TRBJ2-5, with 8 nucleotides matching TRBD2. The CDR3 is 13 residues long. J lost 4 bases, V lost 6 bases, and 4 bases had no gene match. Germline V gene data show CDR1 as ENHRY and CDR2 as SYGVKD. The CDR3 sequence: CAIRRGAGETQYF. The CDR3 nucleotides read TGTGCCATCAGGCGGGGGGCGGGAGAGACCCAGTACTTC.

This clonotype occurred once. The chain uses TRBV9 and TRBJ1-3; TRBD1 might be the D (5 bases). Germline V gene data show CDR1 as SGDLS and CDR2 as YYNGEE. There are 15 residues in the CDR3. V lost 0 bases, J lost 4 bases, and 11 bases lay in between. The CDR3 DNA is TGTGCCAGCAGCGTAGGGCAGGGCTCAGGAAACACCATATATTTT. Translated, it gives CASSVGQGSGNTIYF.

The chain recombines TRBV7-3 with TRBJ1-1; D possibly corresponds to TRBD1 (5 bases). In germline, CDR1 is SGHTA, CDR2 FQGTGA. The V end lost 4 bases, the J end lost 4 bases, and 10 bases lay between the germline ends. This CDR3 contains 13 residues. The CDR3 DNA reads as TGTGCCAGCAGCTACCTGGGGGGCACTGAAGCTTTCTTT. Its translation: CASSYLGGTEAFF.

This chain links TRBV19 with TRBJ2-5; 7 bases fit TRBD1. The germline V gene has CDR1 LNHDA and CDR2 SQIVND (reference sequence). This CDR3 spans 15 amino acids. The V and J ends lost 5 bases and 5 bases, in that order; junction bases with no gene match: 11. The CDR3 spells CASSRRHDRAETQYF. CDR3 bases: TGTGCCAGTAGTCGTCGCCATGACAGGGCCGAGACCCAGTACTTC.

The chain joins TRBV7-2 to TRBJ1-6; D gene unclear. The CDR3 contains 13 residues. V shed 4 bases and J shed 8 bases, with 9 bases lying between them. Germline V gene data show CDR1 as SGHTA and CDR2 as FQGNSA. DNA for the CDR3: TGTGCCAGCAGCTCCCTTAGGGATTCACCCCTCCACTTT. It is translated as CASSSLRDSPLHF. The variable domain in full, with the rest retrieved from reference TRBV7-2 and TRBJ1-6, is GAGVSQSPSNKVTEKGKDVELRCDPISGHTALYWYRQSLGQGLEFLIYFQGNSAPDKSGLPSDRFSAERTGGSVSTLTIQRTQQEDSAVYLCASSSLRDSPLHFGNGTRLTVT.

CDR3 protein: CASSQEGTGAEKLFF. DNA for the CDR3: TGCGCCAGCAGCCAAGAGGGGACAGGGGCTGAAAAACTGTTTTTT. The chain combines TRBV4-1 with TRBJ1-4; TRBD1 agrees at 10 bases. There are 15 residues in the CDR3. V lost 0 bases, J lost 7 bases, and 2 bases stayed unmatched. Germline V lookup: CDR1 MGHRA, CDR2 YSYEKL.

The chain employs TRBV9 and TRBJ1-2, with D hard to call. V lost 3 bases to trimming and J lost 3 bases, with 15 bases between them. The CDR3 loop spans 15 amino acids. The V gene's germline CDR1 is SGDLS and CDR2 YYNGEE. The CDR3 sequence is CASSADDGLDYGYTF. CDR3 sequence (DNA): TGTGCCAGCAGCGCGGACGACGGACTAGACTATGGCTACACCTTC.

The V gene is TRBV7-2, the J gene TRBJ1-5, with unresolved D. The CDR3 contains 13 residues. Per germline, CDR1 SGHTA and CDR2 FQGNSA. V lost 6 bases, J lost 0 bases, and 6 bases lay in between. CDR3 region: CASSRYSNQPQHF. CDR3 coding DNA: TGTGCCAGCAGTCGTTATAGCAATCAGCCCCAGCATTTT.

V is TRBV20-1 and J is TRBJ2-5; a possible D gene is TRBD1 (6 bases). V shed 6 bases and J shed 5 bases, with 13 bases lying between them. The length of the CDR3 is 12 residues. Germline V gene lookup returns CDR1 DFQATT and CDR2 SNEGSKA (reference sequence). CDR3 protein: CSAPDSMETQYF. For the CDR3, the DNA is TGCAGTGCCCCGGACAGCATGGAGACCCAGTACTTC.

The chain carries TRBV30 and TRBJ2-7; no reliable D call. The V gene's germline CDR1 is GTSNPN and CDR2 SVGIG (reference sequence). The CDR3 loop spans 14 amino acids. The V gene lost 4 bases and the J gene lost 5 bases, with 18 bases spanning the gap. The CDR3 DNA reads TGTGCCTGGACAGGCTCTTCTAAGGGTGACGAGCAGTACGTC. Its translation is CAWTGSSKGDEQYV.

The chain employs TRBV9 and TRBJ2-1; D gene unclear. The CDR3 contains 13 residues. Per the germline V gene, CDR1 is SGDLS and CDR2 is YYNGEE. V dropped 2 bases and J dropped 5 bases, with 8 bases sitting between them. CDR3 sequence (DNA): TGTGCCAGCAGCGTTCGCGGAGACAATGAGCAGTTCTTC. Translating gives CASSVRGDNEQFF.

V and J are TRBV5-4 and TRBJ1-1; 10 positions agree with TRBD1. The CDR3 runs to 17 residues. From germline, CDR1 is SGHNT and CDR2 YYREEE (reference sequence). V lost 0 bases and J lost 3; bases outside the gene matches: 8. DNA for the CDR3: TGTGCCAGCAGCTTGGGGTATGTCGGGACAGGGGACACTGAAGCTTTCTTT. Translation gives CASSLGYVGTGDTEAFF.

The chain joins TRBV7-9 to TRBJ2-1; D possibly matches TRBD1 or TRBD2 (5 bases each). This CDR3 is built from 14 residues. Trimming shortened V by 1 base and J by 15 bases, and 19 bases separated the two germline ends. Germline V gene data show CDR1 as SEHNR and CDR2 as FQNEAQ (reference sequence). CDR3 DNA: TGTGCCAGCAGCTTAGTAAGGGACGCCGATATCCCGTTCTTC. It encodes CASSLVRDADIPFF.

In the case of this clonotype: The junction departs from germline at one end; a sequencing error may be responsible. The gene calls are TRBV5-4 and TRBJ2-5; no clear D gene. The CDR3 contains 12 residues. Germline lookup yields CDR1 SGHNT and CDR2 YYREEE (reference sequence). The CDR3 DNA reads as TGTGCCAGCAGCTTGACGGAAGAGATCCAGTACTTC. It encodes CASSLTEEIQYF.

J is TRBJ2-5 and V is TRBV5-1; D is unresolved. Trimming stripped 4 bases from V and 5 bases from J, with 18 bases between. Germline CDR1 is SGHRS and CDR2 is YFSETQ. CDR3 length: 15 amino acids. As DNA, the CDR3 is TGCGCCAGCAGCGGAGAAGGACGTCCGTACGAGACCCAGTACTTC. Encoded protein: CASSGEGRPYETQYF.

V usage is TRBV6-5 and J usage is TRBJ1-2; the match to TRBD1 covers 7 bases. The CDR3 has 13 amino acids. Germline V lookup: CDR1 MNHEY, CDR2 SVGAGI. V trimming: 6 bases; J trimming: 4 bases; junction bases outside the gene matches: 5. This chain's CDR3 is CASSPGQVYGYTF. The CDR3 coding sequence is TGTGCCAGCAGCCCAGGACAGGTCTATGGCTACACCTTC.

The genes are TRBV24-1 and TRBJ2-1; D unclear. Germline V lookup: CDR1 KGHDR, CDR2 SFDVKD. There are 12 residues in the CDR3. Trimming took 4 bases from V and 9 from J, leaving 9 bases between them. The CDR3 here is CATSDPGREQFF. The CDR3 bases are TGTGCCACCAGTGACCCCGGACGTGAGCAGTTCTTC.

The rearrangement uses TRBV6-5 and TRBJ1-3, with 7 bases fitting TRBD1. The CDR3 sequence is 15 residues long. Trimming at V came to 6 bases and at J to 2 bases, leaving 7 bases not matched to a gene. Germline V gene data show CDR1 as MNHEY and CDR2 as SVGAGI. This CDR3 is CASRATGMAGNTIYF. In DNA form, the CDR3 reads TGTGCCAGCAGGGCGACAGGGATGGCTGGAAACACCATATATTTT.

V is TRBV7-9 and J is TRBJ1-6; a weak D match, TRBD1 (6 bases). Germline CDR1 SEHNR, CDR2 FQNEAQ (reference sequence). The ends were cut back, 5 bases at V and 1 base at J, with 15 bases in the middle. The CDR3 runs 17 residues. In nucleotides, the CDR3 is TGTGCCAGCAGCCCTCATGATCAGGGGTCCTATAATTCACCCCTCCACTTT. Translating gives CASSPHDQGSYNSPLHF.

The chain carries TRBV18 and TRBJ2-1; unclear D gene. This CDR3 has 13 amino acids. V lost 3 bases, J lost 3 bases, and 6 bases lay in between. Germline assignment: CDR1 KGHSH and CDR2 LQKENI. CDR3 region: CASSPVVYNEQFF. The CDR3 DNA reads TGTGCCAGCTCACCCGTGGTCTACAATGAGCAGTTCTTC.

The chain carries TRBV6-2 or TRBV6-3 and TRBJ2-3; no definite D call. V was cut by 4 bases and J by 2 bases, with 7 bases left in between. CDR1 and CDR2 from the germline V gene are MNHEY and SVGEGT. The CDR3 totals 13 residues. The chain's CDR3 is CASSWRATDTQYF. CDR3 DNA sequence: TGTGCCAGCAGTTGGAGAGCCACAGATACGCAGTATTTT.